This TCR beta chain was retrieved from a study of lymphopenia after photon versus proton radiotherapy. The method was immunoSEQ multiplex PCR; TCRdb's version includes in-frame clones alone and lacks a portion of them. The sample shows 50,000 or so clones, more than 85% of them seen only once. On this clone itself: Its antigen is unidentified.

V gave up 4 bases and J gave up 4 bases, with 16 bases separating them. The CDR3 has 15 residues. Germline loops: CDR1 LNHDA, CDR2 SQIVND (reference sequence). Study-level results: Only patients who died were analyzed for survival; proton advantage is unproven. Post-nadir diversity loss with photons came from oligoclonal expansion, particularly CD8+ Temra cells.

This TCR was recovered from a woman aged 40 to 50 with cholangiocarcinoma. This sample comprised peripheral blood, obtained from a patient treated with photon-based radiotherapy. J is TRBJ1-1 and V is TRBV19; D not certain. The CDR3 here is CASSKPPRGGTEAFF. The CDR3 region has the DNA TGTGCCAGTAGTAAACCCCCCCGTGGTGGCACTGAAGCTTTCTTT.